The 27 T cell receptor beta chains listed next were all sequenced from one sample in a study of Tregs in tolerant kidney transplant recipients. The protocol was immunoSEQ multiplex PCR, while the TCRdb copy is restricted to in-frame clones and leaves out a portion. The sample shows 90,000 to 120,000 clones, roughly 89% of them seen only once. The sequencing here drew on CD4+ T cells from blood, taken before the transplant. Source of these receptors: a human donor who received a combined kidney and bone marrow transplant.

The V call is TRBV18, the J call TRBJ2-5; no clear D gene. The CDR3 covers 13 residues. V dropped 1 base and J dropped 5 bases, with 8 bases sitting between them. The germline CDR1 and CDR2 sequences are KGHSH and LQKENI. The CDR3 sequence is CASSPLSGETQYF. DNA of the CDR3: TGTGCCAGCTCACCACTATCCGGGGAGACCCAGTACTTC.

The chain is built from TRBV14 and TRBJ1-2; 7 positions match TRBD1. Germline CDR1 is SGHDN and CDR2 is FVKESK. The CDR3 totals 13 residues. The J segment lost 8 bases and the V segment lost 5 bases, leaving 8 bases of the junction unmatched. The CDR3 DNA is TGTGCCAGCAGCGATAACACAGGGGAAGGCTACACCTTC. Its protein product is CASSDNTGEGYTF.

V and J are TRBV5-1 and TRBJ2-7; unclear D gene. The germline gives CDR1 SGHRS, CDR2 YFSETQ. V lost 4 bases and J lost 2, with 4 bases in between. CDR3 length equals 11 residues. CDR3 nucleotides: TGCGCCAGCAGCCTTACCTACGAGCAGTACTTC. This translates into CASSLTYEQYF.

In this sample, this clone turned up a few times. The chain employs TRBV10-3 and TRBJ2-2, with 11 bases lining up with TRBD2. CDR1 ENHRY and CDR2 SYGVKD come from the germline V gene. After removal of 6 bases from V and 0 bases from J, the junction contained 12 bases not matched to a gene. This CDR3 contains 19 residues. CDR3 loop: CAIRGGASGRPSNTGELFF. In DNA, the CDR3 is TGTGCCATCAGGGGGGGTGCTAGCGGGAGGCCGTCGAACACCGGGGAGCTGTTTTTT.

This chain links TRBV7-9 with TRBJ2-5; D not certain. Germline loops: CDR1 SEHNR, CDR2 FQNEAQ (reference sequence). The length of the CDR3 is 15 residues. Trimming pared 1 base from V and 5 bases from J, leaving 14 bases between. The CDR3 DNA reads TGTGCCAGCAGCTTAGGTGGCGGAGTCTCTGAGACCCAGTACTTC. Its translation is CASSLGGGVSETQYF.

The CDR3 loop reads CASSARSTGIAGLFF. The CDR3 DNA reads as TGTGCCAGTAGTGCAAGGTCCACCGGGATAGCAGGGCTGTTTTTT. The rearrangement joins TRBV19 to TRBJ2-2; D is perhaps TRBD2 (5 bases). V was cut by 5 bases and J by 13 bases, with 23 bases left in between. This CDR3 comprises 15 residues. Germline V gene sequence: CDR1 LNHDA, CDR2 SQIVND (reference sequence).

The chain uses TRBV6-6 and TRBJ2-7; D not certain. Germline V gene lookup returns CDR1 MNHNY and CDR2 SVGAGI (reference sequence). Deletions cut 6 bases from V and 5 bases from J, with 17 bases between. The CDR3 is 14 residues long. The CDR3 is CASSHVNNLDEQYF. The CDR3 DNA follows: TGTGCCAGCAGCCACGTTAACAATCTCGACGAGCAGTACTTC.

This chain links TRBV29-1 with TRBJ2-7, with 8 bases identical to TRBD1. The CDR3 consists of 12 residues. The trim removed 7 bases at V and 3 bases at J, leaving 5 bases unmatched. Germline V CDR1 and CDR2: SQVTM, ANQGSEA. The CDR3: CSARDRLYEQYF. CDR3 nucleotides: TGCAGCGCCCGGGACAGGCTCTACGAGCAGTACTTC.

The chain links TRBV6-6 to TRBJ2-7; TRBD2 matches at 8 bases. V shed 6 bases, J shed 0 bases, and the junction held 7 bases outside the gene matches. Per the germline V gene, CDR1 is MNHNY and CDR2 is SVGAGI (reference sequence). The CDR3 is 15 amino acids. The CDR3 coding sequence is TGTGCCAGCAGCCCCCGAGCGGGGGCCTCCTACGAGCAGTACTTC. Its translation is CASSPRAGASYEQYF.

This clone was picked up one time. V usage is TRBV10-3 and J usage is TRBJ2-1; 10 bases are shared with TRBD2. Trimming removed 9 bases from V and 2 bases from J; junction bases left unmatched: 1. Germline V gives CDR1 ENHRY, CDR2 SYGVKD. The CDR3 runs to 13 residues. The CDR3 sequence: CAITSGTYNEQFF. The DNA of the CDR3 is TGTGCCATAACTAGCGGGACCTACAATGAGCAGTTCTTC.

This clone was picked up one time. The gene calls are TRBV6-6 and TRBJ1-3, with 7 bases fitting TRBD1. This CDR3 region has 15 residues. Per germline, CDR1 MNHNY and CDR2 SVGAGI (reference sequence). V lost 5 bases and J lost 0; bases outside the gene matches: 4. CDR3 DNA sequence: TGTGCCAGCAGTCCGGGACAGTCCTCTGGAAACACCATATATTTT. Its translation is CASSPGQSSGNTIYF.

J is TRBJ2-3 and V is TRBV10-3, with TRBD2 matching 9 bases. Germline V CDR1 and CDR2: ENHRY, SYGVKD. Germline trimming cut 6 bases from V and 3 bases from J; bases unmatched to any gene: 4. This CDR3 spans 14 amino acids. CDR3 sequence (DNA): TGTGCCATCAGCGTTAGCGGGAGAACAGATACGCAGTATTTT. This codes for CAISVSGRTDTQYF.

The chain is built from TRBV5-6 and TRBJ1-2; 9 bases map to TRBD1. This CDR3 has 15 residues. Germline V gene lookup returns CDR1 SGHDT and CDR2 YYEEEE. The V and J ends lost 0 bases and 4 bases, in that order; junction bases with no gene match: 4. This chain's CDR3 is CASSLVQGAVYGYTF. In DNA, the CDR3 is TGTGCCAGCAGCTTGGTACAGGGGGCAGTCTATGGCTACACCTTC.

This chain connects TRBV15 to TRBJ2-7; 7 bases map to TRBD1. Looked up from germline, CDR1 is LNHNV and CDR2 is YYDKDF (reference sequence). Germline trimming cut 2 bases from V and 5 bases from J; bases unmatched to any gene: 9. This CDR3 comprises 15 residues. The CDR3 region has the DNA TGTGCCACCAGCAGATTCCTAGGGGGCGCGGACGAGCAGTACTTC. Protein product: CATSRFLGGADEQYF.

J is TRBJ2-1 and V is TRBV4-3; TRBD2 aligns across 7 bases. Unmatched junction bases numbered 20, after V lost 0 bases and J lost 3 bases. This CDR3 is 21 amino acids long. Germline V gene data show CDR1 as LGHNA and CDR2 as YSLEER. CDR3 loop: CASSQDVLWLAEQYNYNEQFF. The CDR3 region has the DNA TGCGCCAGCAGCCAAGATGTCCTCTGGCTAGCGGAACAATATAACTACAATGAGCAGTTCTTC.

As to this clone: The identical CDR3 is also encoded by other nucleotide sequences in the sample. The V call is TRBV25-1, the J call TRBJ1-3; maybe TRBD1 (6 bases). CDR3 length: 13 amino acids. V lost 4 bases, J lost 4 bases, and 8 bases lay in between. Germline CDR1 MGHDK, CDR2 SYGVNS. For the CDR3, the DNA is TGTGCCAGCAGTGTGGGGGCAGGAAACACCATATATTTT. Translation: CASSVGAGNTIYF. Full variable domain (rest looked up from reference TRBV25-1 and TRBJ1-3): EADIYQTPRYLVIGTGKKITLECSQTMGHDKMYWYQQDPGMELHLIHYSYGVNSTEKGDLSSESTVSRIRTEHFPLTLESARPSHTSQYLCASSVGAGNTIYFGEGSWLTVV.

This chain connects TRBV7-8 to TRBJ2-1, with 8 bases fitting TRBD2. From germline, CDR1 is SGHVS and CDR2 FQNEAQ. Trimming took 3 bases from V and 1 from J; bases not matched to a gene: 5. The CDR3 covers 16 residues. DNA of the CDR3: TGTGCCAGCAGCTTCAGAGCGGGAGAGTCCTACAATGAGCAGTTCTTC. Translated: CASSFRAGESYNEQFF.

This clone was recorded at least ten times. This sequence joins TRBV27 and TRBJ2-7; D gene ambiguous. The ends were cut back, 6 bases at V and 7 bases at J, with 10 bases in the middle. In germline, CDR1 is MNHEY, CDR2 SMNVEV (reference sequence). The CDR3 loop spans 11 amino acids. The CDR3 protein is CASSPEWEQYF. In DNA form, the CDR3 reads TGTGCCAGCAGCCCTGAGTGGGAGCAGTACTTC.

This clone is a singleton in its sample. The CDR3, as DNA: TGCAGCCCCCTGGGGGGGGGTGAGCAGTTCTTC. It specifies CSPLGGGEQFF. This chain uses TRBV29-1 with TRBJ2-1; 7 bases agree with TRBD2. The CDR3 contains 11 residues. Trimming removed 8 bases from V and 9 bases from J; junction bases left unmatched: 7. CDR1 is SQVTM, CDR2 ANQGSEA, per germline.

The gene calls are TRBV5-1 and TRBJ1-1; D is ambiguous. This CDR3 has 14 residues. The germline V and J ends were trimmed by 2 bases and 1 base, with 9 bases remaining between them. The germline V gene encodes CDR1 SGHRS and CDR2 YFSETQ. This CDR3 is CASSLQLQNTEAFF. The CDR3 DNA sequence: TGCGCCAGCAGCTTACAGCTACAGAACACTGAAGCTTTCTTT.

The V gene is TRBV7-8, the J gene TRBJ1-1, with 11 bases that match TRBD1. The V and J ends lost 3 bases and 12 bases, in that order; junction bases with no gene match: 6. The CDR3 runs to 13 residues. Germline loops: CDR1 SGHVS, CDR2 FQNEAQ. CDR3 sequence reads: CASSLDRGRITFF. In DNA, the CDR3 is TGTGCCAGCAGCTTGGACAGGGGGCGGATAACTTTCTTT.

The rearrangement uses TRBV28 and TRBJ2-7; TRBD1 matches at 9 bases. The CDR3 totals 15 residues. V lost 3 bases, J lost 9 bases, and 12 bases stayed unmatched. CDR1 and CDR2 (germline): MDHEN, SYDVKM. CDR3 sequence reads: CASSFYRTGVAGQYF. The CDR3 region has the DNA TGTGCCAGCAGTTTTTACCGGACAGGGGTCGCGGGGCAGTACTTC.

The chain links TRBV28 to TRBJ2-3; TRBD2 matches 11 bases. The germline V gene has CDR1 MDHEN and CDR2 SYDVKM. CDR3 length: 16 amino acids. The V and J ends lost 7 bases and 1 base, in that order; junction bases with no gene match: 7. The CDR3 reads CASTSGRSWGTDTQYF. In DNA form, the CDR3 reads TGTGCCAGCACTAGCGGGAGGTCCTGGGGCACAGATACGCAGTATTTT.

The V gene is TRBV6-1, the J gene TRBJ1-5; TRBD1 might be the D (6 bases). The CDR3 extends over 15 amino acids. Germline values: CDR1 MNHNS, CDR2 SASEGT. The ends were cut back, 3 bases at V and 8 bases at J, with 17 bases in the middle. The CDR3 sequence: CASSDPVGGGEPQHF. The CDR3 DNA sequence: TGTGCCAGCAGTGATCCGGTGGGAGGGGGGGAGCCCCAGCATTTT.

This sequence joins TRBV6-5 and TRBJ1-2; TRBD1 aligns across 7 bases. Germline CDR1 is MNHEY and CDR2 is SVGAGI. The CDR3 consists of 13 residues. The V gene end was trimmed by 7 bases and the J gene end by 8 bases; junction bases not matched to a gene: 10. This CDR3 is CASTRGHRDGYTF. The DNA for the CDR3 is TGTGCCAGCACGAGGGGGCATAGGGACGGCTACACCTTC.

This chain uses TRBV5-4 with TRBJ1-1; D is undetermined. The CDR3 has 15 residues. CDR1 is SGHNT, CDR2 YYREEE, per germline (reference sequence). The V end was cut by 3 bases, the J end by 1 base, with 13 bases between. CDR3 loop: CASSYNSGRNTEAFF. The CDR3 DNA reads TGTGCCAGCAGCTATAACAGTGGGCGGAACACTGAAGCTTTCTTT.

The genes are TRBV6-1 and TRBJ2-7; maybe TRBD2 (6 bases). V lost 1 base and J 5 bases, leaving 12 bases between the germline ends. CDR3 size: 14 residues. Germline lookup yields CDR1 MNHNS and CDR2 SASEGT. The CDR3 is CASSEGDWRNEQYF. CDR3 bases: TGTGCCAGCAGTGAAGGGGACTGGCGGAACGAGCAGTACTTC.